This TCR beta chain was sequenced in a study of cytomegalovirus exposure and HLA in healthy donors. Study details: A prior analysis found roughly 100 million unique TCR beta sequences from 150 million to 200 million T cells.

V dropped 6 bases and J dropped 1 base, with 9 bases sitting between them. The CDR3 extends over 13 amino acids. Germline CDR1 SNHLY, CDR2 FYNNEI. General study results and limits: In terms of immune exposure information, only CMV serostatus was available. TCR beta V- and J-gene trimming was later associated with a missense DCLRE1C variant. A list of around 160 TCR beta chains associated with cytomegalovirus was given.

13 Jbeta primers and 60 Vbeta primers were used for the PCR. Method: immunoSEQ multiplex PCR; TCRdb's copy keeps in-frame clones and lacks some. In the table there are under 150,000 clones, approximately 80% of which are singletons. This clone was counted only a few times. Its target is not known. The chain carries TRBV2 and TRBJ1-1, with D possibly TRBD1 on 6 matching bases. The receptor's source is a girl aged 2-10 years in good health and CMV-seronegative. Sequences were obtained from PBMCs. The CDR3 DNA sequence: TGTGCCAGCAGCGGACAGTGGAACACTGAAGCTTTCTTT. This gives the protein CASSGQWNTEAFF. The full variable domain, its missing parts supplied by reference TRBV2 and TRBJ1-1, is EPEVTQTPSHQVTQMGQEVILRCVPISNHLYFYWYRQILGQKVEFLVSFYNNEISEKSEIFDDQFSVERPDGSNFTLKIRSTKLEDSAMYFCASSGQWNTEAFFGQGTRLTVV.